The entry below describes one TCR beta chain. This sample is drawn from a study of blood T cell repertoires in COVID-19. Overall study: Sources were T cells, B-cell-depleted T cells, or PBMCs; the material itself was cDNA or gDNA.

Only in-frame clones appear in the TCRdb table, and some are missing; sequencing was by immunoSEQ multiplex PCR. The repertoire includes roughly 80,000 clones, under 90% of them detected once, and more than 14% sits in the top ten. Deletions cut 1 base from V and 0 bases from J, with 5 bases between. This CDR3 spans 14 amino acids. Germline loops: CDR1 SGDLS, CDR2 YYNGEE. This TCR was sampled from a woman aged 65 to 85 with acute or convalescent COVID-19. The sample comprised peripheral blood. The rearrangement links TRBV9 to TRBJ2-1, with D hard to call. The CDR3 DNA follows: TGTGCCAGCAGCGTAACTGGCTCCTACAATGAGCAGTTCTTC. Residues: CASSVTGSYNEQFF.